The 26 T cell receptor beta chains below were found in one sample sequenced in a study of blood T cells in healthy people across ages. Together with a sample-barcoded 5' primer, a J-beta primer mix was included in a second PCR lasting about 6 to 12 cycles. TCRdb analysed the 5' RACE reads with MiXCR anew, one entry per CDR3 protein. The sample includes some 1.7 million distinct CDR3 sequences, 28% seen only once; the top ten take roughly 8%. The sample taken for sequencing was blood. The receptors were gathered from a woman younger than 45 in good health.

V and J are TRBV5-1 and TRBJ2-6; 10 nucleotides align to TRBD2. V dropped 3 bases and J dropped 0; count of bases not matched to a gene: 3. CDR3 length: 17 residues. The V gene's germline CDR1 is SGHRS and CDR2 YFSETQ. CDR3 nucleotide sequence: TGCGCCAGCAGCTCACTAGCGGGGAACTCTGGGGCCAACGTCCTGACTTTC. This encodes CASSSLAGNSGANVLTF.

The chain carries TRBV29-1 and TRBJ2-1; maybe TRBD1 (5 bases). The germline V gene encodes CDR1 SQVTM and CDR2 ANQGSEA. V was trimmed by 3 bases and J by 4 bases, leaving 16 bases between them. The CDR3 is made up of 15 amino acids. The CDR3 DNA follows: TGCAGCGTTGAGCCAACTTCGGACATTTACAATGAGCAGTTCTTC. This translates into CSVEPTSDIYNEQFF.

In this sample, this clonotype turned up many times. The rearrangement uses TRBV6-6 and TRBJ2-5, with D unresolved. The germline V gene encodes CDR1 MNHNY and CDR2 SVGAGI (reference sequence). With 2 bases removed from V and 5 bases from J, the gap between germline ends came to 9 bases. This CDR3 spans 13 amino acids. CDR3: CASSYQDVETQYF. For the CDR3, the DNA is TGTGCCAGCAGTTACCAGGACGTTGAGACCCAGTACTTC.

As regards this clonotype: This could be a read error, since a much larger clone is one nucleotide away. The V gene is TRBV5-1, the J gene TRBJ2-5; D not certain. The V gene lost 9 bases and the J gene lost 4 bases, with 19 bases spanning the gap. CDR1 is SGHRS and CDR2 is YFSETQ in the germline V gene. This CDR3 has 14 amino acids. The CDR3 DNA reads as TGCGCCAACGGACCGGGTTCGGTCGGAGAGACCCAGTACTTC. As protein: CANGPGSVGETQYF.

The table lists this clonotype with a few counts. The genes are TRBV5-1 and TRBJ1-2; D uncertain. V was clipped by 2 bases and J by 8 bases, with 16 bases between them. There are 14 residues in the CDR3. The germline gives CDR1 SGHRS, CDR2 YFSETQ. The CDR3 coding sequence is TGCGCCAGCAGCTTCGGGTTAGCAGTGGGAGGCTACACCTTC. Protein sequence: CASSFGLAVGGYTF. Drawing the rest from reference TRBV5-1 and TRBJ1-2, the complete variable domain is KAGVTQTPRYLIKTRGQQVTLSCSPISGHRSVSWYQQTPGQGLQFLFEYFSETQRNKGNFPGRFSGRQFSNSRSEMNVSTLELGDSALYLCASSFGLAVGGYTFGSGTRLTVV.

This clonotype was seen a few times. The junction shows a germline mismatch at one end, possibly a read error. This rearrangement joins TRBV11-2 to TRBJ1-1; maybe TRBD1 (5 bases). Germline values: CDR1 SGHAT, CDR2 FQNNGV. The CDR3 loop spans 13 amino acids. Here the CDR3 DNA reads TGTGCCCTCTCTAAGGACGGGGGGACTGAGGCTTTCTTT. Protein: CALSKDGGTEAFF.

This clonotype was observed at least ten times. The rearrangement links TRBV12-3 or TRBV12-4 to TRBJ2-5, with 7 bases fitting TRBD2. CDR3 length: 13 amino acids. The V gene end was trimmed by 6 bases and the J gene end by 3 bases; junction bases not matched to a gene: 4. CDR3 in DNA: TGTGCCAGCAGCAACCTAGCGGAAGAGACCCAGTACTTC. Translated: CASSNLAEETQYF.

A few counts support this clonotype. This chain joins TRBV5-1 and TRBJ1-5; TRBD1 is a possible D gene (5 bases). The germline V and J ends were trimmed by 2 bases and 5 bases, with 11 bases remaining between them. There are 14 residues in the CDR3. Germline V gene data show CDR1 as SGHRS and CDR2 as YFSETQ. CDR3 region: CASSFGVGDQPQHF. CDR3 nucleotides: TGCGCCAGCAGCTTCGGGGTAGGGGATCAGCCCCAGCATTTT.

Concerning this clonotype itself: Mismatch with germline at one junction end may stem from a read error. J is TRBJ2-5 and V is TRBV9; a possible D gene is TRBD2 (6 bases). CDR1 SGDLS and CDR2 YYNGEE come from the germline V gene. CDR3 size: 14 residues. CDR3 region: CASSVVPSAETLYF. The CDR3 coding sequence is TGTGCCAGCAGCGTAGTGCCTAGCGCAGAGACCCTGTACTTC.

Remarks on this clonotype: One junction end disagrees with the germline gene, perhaps due to a read error. The rearrangement links TRBV14 to TRBJ2-7; TRBD1 or TRBD2 may be the D gene (5 bases each). The CDR3 length is 16 residues. CDR1 and CDR2 from the germline V gene are SGHDN and FVKESK. The CDR3 coding sequence is TGTGCCAGCAGCCGCCGTCCGGGGACGAGCTCCTACGAGCGGTACTTC. Translation gives CASSRRPGTSSYERYF.

This clonotype occurred many times. The chain carries TRBV7-2 and TRBJ2-7, with D possibly matching TRBD1 (6 bases). This CDR3 spans 14 amino acids. Per the germline V gene, CDR1 is SGHTA and CDR2 is FQGNSA. V dropped 5 bases and J dropped 0 bases, with 11 bases sitting between them. The CDR3 DNA is TGTGCCAGCAGCGTAAACAGGGTCTCCTACGAGCAGTACTTC. Protein sequence: CASSVNRVSYEQYF.

This clonotype was detected many times. The chain employs TRBV20-1 and TRBJ2-1, with a weak D call TRBD2 (5 bases). Trimming stripped 5 bases from V and 1 base from J, with 30 bases between. CDR1 is DFQATT and CDR2 is SNEGSKA in the germline V gene (reference sequence). The CDR3 spans 20 residues. The CDR3 loop reads CSARGYLAPRIARSYNEQFF. The CDR3 region has the DNA TGCAGTGCTCGGGGTTATTTGGCCCCCAGAATAGCGAGGTCCTACAATGAGCAGTTCTTC.

This clonotype has more than one count but fewer than ten. The rearrangement links TRBV24-1 to TRBJ1-1; TRBD1 matches 9 bases. V was pared by 2 bases and J by 10 bases, with 4 bases of the junction left unmatched. The CDR3 has 13 amino acids. Germline V CDR1 and CDR2: KGHDR, SFDVKD. The CDR3 reads CATSDYEDRGAFF. The CDR3, as DNA: TGTGCCACCAGTGATTATGAGGACAGGGGAGCTTTCTTT.

The chain links TRBV7-9 to TRBJ2-3, with 9 positions matching TRBD2. The CDR3 spans 16 residues. J gave up 6 bases and V 5 bases, and 12 bases lay outside the gene matches. Germline V lookup: CDR1 SEHNR, CDR2 FQNEAQ (reference sequence). The CDR3 nucleotides read TGTGCCAGCAGCCCTGGAGTGCGGGAGGGAATGGATACGCAGTATTTT. Translation: CASSPGVREGMDTQYF. Full variable domain (rest looked up from reference TRBV7-9 and TRBJ2-3): DTGVSQNPRHKITKRGQNVTFRCDPISEHNRLYWYRQTLGQGPEFLTYFQNEAQLEKSRLLSDRFSAERPKGSFSTLEIQRTEQGDSAMYLCASSPGVREGMDTQYFGPGTRLTVL.

The chain links TRBV27 to TRBJ2-1; D may be TRBD1 (6 bases). The CDR3 has 16 amino acids. The germline gives CDR1 MNHEY, CDR2 SMNVEV (reference sequence). With 6 bases removed from V and 2 bases from J, the gap between germline ends came to 17 bases. The CDR3 sequence: CASRPPGTLTYNEQFF. CDR3 nucleotide sequence: TGTGCCAGCAGACCCCCTGGGACACTTACCTACAATGAGCAGTTCTTC.

In the case of this clonotype: A much more abundant neighbour one base away suggests this may be a read error. The V and J genes are TRBV15 and TRBJ1-5; no firm D call. Germline assignment: CDR1 LNHNV and CDR2 YYDKDF (reference sequence). The CDR3 contains 14 residues. The CDR3 reads CVTSRDGGNQPQHF. CDR3 nucleotide sequence: TGTGTCACCAGCAGAGATGGCGGCAATCAGCCCCAGCATTTT.

The chain combines TRBV5-6 with TRBJ2-1, with 8 positions matching TRBD1. This CDR3 is built from 14 residues. V lost 2 bases, J lost 5 bases, and 3 bases stayed unmatched. Looked up from germline, CDR1 is SGHDT and CDR2 is YYEEEE. The CDR3 DNA sequence: TGTGCCAGCAGCTTTCCGGGACAGGACAATGAGCAGTTCTTC. Encoded protein: CASSFPGQDNEQFF.

This clonotype was picked up a small number of times. In nucleotides, the CDR3 is TGTGCCAGCAGTGGCTTCGGACAGCCACTCTTGGAAAGCGGGGAGCTGTTTTTT. Translated, it gives CASSGFGQPLLESGELFF. The chain is built from TRBV25-1 and TRBJ2-2; TRBD1 is a possible D gene (6 bases). Germline loops: CDR1 MGHDK, CDR2 SYGVNS. V gave up 4 bases and J gave up 7 bases, with 25 bases separating them. The CDR3 has 18 amino acids.

This clonotype was detected many times. The V gene is TRBV12-3 or TRBV12-4, the J gene TRBJ2-5, with 8 bases identical to TRBD2. The CDR3 consists of 16 residues. The V gene end was trimmed by 9 bases and the J gene end by 0 bases; junction bases not matched to a gene: 12. The chain's CDR3 is CASRQYSGDNQETQYF. CDR3 nucleotide sequence: TGTGCCAGTCGCCAGTATAGCGGGGACAACCAAGAGACCCAGTACTTC.

The sample holds a few counts of this clonotype. The genes are TRBV5-6 and TRBJ1-2, with a possible D match to TRBD1 (6 bases). Germline V gives CDR1 SGHDT, CDR2 YYEEEE. This CDR3 is built from 15 residues. V lost 4 bases and J 0 bases, leaving 13 bases between the germline ends. DNA for the CDR3: TGTGCCAGCAGCCTAATGCGACAGGCTAACTATGGCTACACCTTC. Its protein product is CASSLMRQANYGYTF.

This clonotype was observed a handful of times. A read error may produce the germline difference seen at one junction end. The chain joins TRBV10-3 to TRBJ2-7, with D possibly being TRBD2 (5 bases). CDR3 length: 13 amino acids. Germline V gene lookup returns CDR1 ENHRY and CDR2 SYGVKD. This CDR3 reads CAISVRENYGQYF. In DNA, the CDR3 is TGTGCCATCAGTGTTAGGGAGAACTACGGGCAGTACTTC.

This chain uses TRBV30 with TRBJ2-5; perhaps TRBD2 as D (6 bases). The CDR3 consists of 14 residues. Between the trimmed V and J ends, which lost 2 bases and 5 bases, there was a span of 15 bases. CDR1 and CDR2 from the germline V gene are GTSNPN and SVGIG (reference sequence). The CDR3 reads CAWSCLGGDETQYF. In nucleotides, the CDR3 is TGTGCCTGGAGTTGCCTGGGGGGAGACGAGACCCAGTACTTC.

This clonotype turned up a few times. The CDR3 sequence: CSAPRRGGYTF. The CDR3, as DNA: TGCAGTGCCCCTAGACGGGGGGGCTACACCTTC. The chain has TRBV20-1 and TRBJ1-2, with TRBD1 as a possible D gene (5 bases). Trimming pared 6 bases from V and 8 bases from J, leaving 13 bases between. CDR1 DFQATT and CDR2 SNEGSKA come from the germline V gene (reference sequence). The CDR3 sequence is 11 residues long.

The chain has TRBV28 and TRBJ2-4; unclear D gene. The CDR3 runs 14 residues. Germline CDR1 MDHEN, CDR2 SYDVKM. The germline V and J ends were trimmed by 5 bases and 0 bases, with 8 bases remaining between them. CDR3 in DNA: TGTGCCAGCAGTATTAAGCTAGCCAAAAACATTCAGTACTTC. This codes for CASSIKLAKNIQYF.

The rearrangement uses TRBV12-3 or TRBV12-4 and TRBJ2-4; D may be TRBD1 (6 bases). Trimming pared 5 bases from V and 2 bases from J, leaving 13 bases between. There are 15 residues in the CDR3. The chain's CDR3 is CASSPEQGTKNIQYF. CDR3 DNA sequence: TGTGCCAGCAGTCCGGAACAGGGTACCAAAAACATTCAGTACTTC.

CDR3 nucleotide sequence: TGCAGCGGGGAGGTAGGGGACCCGAATCCCCGTGGCTACACCTTC. Its protein product is CSGEVGDPNPRGYTF. V is TRBV29-1 and J is TRBJ1-2; TRBD1 might be the D (5 bases). This CDR3 is 15 amino acids long. The V gene's germline CDR1 is SQVTM and CDR2 ANQGSEA. Trimming stripped 7 bases from V and 7 bases from J, with 25 bases between.